Below are 5 T cell receptor beta chains sequenced from a single sample in a study of blood T cell repertoires in COVID-19. Here immunoSEQ multiplex PCR was the method, and the copy in TCRdb shows in-frame clones only, minus some. The sample consists of 200,000 to 250,000 clones, around 84% of them appearing once. Input material: PBMCs or T cells enriched from blood (not recorded which). The receptors here all came from a woman in her thirties or forties with acute COVID-19.

The count of this clone is one. The V gene is TRBV2, the J gene TRBJ2-5, with 10 positions matching TRBD2. The V segment lost 4 bases and the J segment 3 bases; nucleotides outside the gene matches: 2. This CDR3 region has 14 residues. Germline lookup yields CDR1 SNHLY and CDR2 FYNNEI. CDR3 DNA sequence: TGTGCCAGCAGTGGAGGACTAGCGGAAGAGACCCAGTACTTC. The encoded protein is CASSGGLAEETQYF.

This sequence joins TRBV10-1 and TRBJ2-3; 7 bases line up with TRBD1. V dropped 5 bases and J dropped 5; count of bases not matched to a gene: 1. Per germline, CDR1 WNHNN and CDR2 SYGVQD (reference sequence). The CDR3 totals 12 residues. The CDR3 sequence: CASSSGGDTQYF. CDR3 bases: TGCGCCAGCAGTTCAGGGGGAGATACGCAGTATTTT.

The rearrangement uses TRBV6-4 and TRBJ2-1, with 9 positions matching TRBD2. This CDR3 is 15 amino acids long. The germline V gene has CDR1 MRHNA and CDR2 SNTAGT. Trimming cost V 0 bases and J 9 bases; bases outside gene matches: 6. CDR3 in DNA: TGTGCCAGCAGTGACTCTGCGGGAGGGCCCGGTGAGCAGTTCTTC. Protein sequence: CASSDSAGGPGEQFF.

CDR3 bases: TGTGCCAGCAGTCCGGGACTAGCGGGAGCCGGGGAGCAGTTCTTC. Residues: CASSPGLAGAGEQFF. This chain uses TRBV6-2 or TRBV6-3 with TRBJ2-1; 14 bases match TRBD2. J gave up 10 bases and V 5 bases, and 7 bases lay outside the gene matches. Germline V lookup: CDR1 MNHEY, CDR2 SVGEGT. The CDR3 runs to 15 residues.

The chain links TRBV7-9 to TRBJ2-3, with 8 bases lining up with TRBD1. In germline, CDR1 is SEHNR, CDR2 FQNEAQ (reference sequence). The length of the CDR3 is 13 residues. Trimming took 8 bases from V and 4 from J; bases not matched to a gene: 5. The CDR3: CASEDRAPDTQYF. The CDR3 coding sequence is TGTGCCAGCGAGGACAGGGCCCCAGATACGCAGTATTTT.